These 10 T cell receptor beta chains were sequenced from one sample in a study of blood T cell repertoires in COVID-19. Sequencing was performed with immunoSEQ multiplex PCR; in TCRdb, only in-frame clones are kept and a portion is missing. The sample contains about 130,000 clones, around 74% of which appear only once. Sequenced material: peripheral blood. These receptors were obtained from a man aged 60 to 75 with acute or convalescent COVID-19.

This rearrangement joins TRBV15 to TRBJ2-1, with 9 bases fitting TRBD2. This CDR3 has 15 residues. The trim removed 5 bases at V and 4 bases at J, leaving 6 bases unmatched. Germline CDR1 and CDR2: LNHNV and YYDKDF (reference sequence). DNA of the CDR3: TGTGCCACCAGCTCATGGACTAGCGATTACAATGAGCAGTTCTTC. Its protein product is CATSSWTSDYNEQFF. The full variable domain, completed using reference TRBV15 and TRBJ2-1, is DAMVIQNPRYQVTQFGKPVTLSCSQTLNHNVMYWYQQKSSQAPKLLFHYYDKDFNNEADTPDNFQSRRPNTSFCFLDIRSPGLGDTAMYLCATSSWTSDYNEQFFGPGTRLTVL.

This chain uses TRBV11-3 with TRBJ1-2, with D tentatively TRBD1 (6 bases). The CDR3 has 15 residues. Germline CDR1 and CDR2: SGHNT and YENEEA. Trimming took 5 bases from V and 2 from J, leaving 15 bases between them. In nucleotides, the CDR3 is TGTGCCAGCAGCGCCGGACAGTTGCCGAACTATGGCTACACCTTC. It codes for CASSAGQLPNYGYTF.

This chain connects TRBV2 to TRBJ2-4; TRBD2 aligns across 7 bases. CDR3 length equals 12 residues. CDR1 SNHLY and CDR2 FYNNEI come from the germline V gene. V lost 5 bases, J lost 8 bases, and 3 bases stayed unmatched. This CDR3 is CASSRGGDIQYF. DNA for the CDR3: TGTGCCAGCAGTAGGGGAGGGGACATTCAGTACTTC.

V and J are TRBV24-1 and TRBJ2-3; no clear D gene. The CDR3 spans 15 residues. Trimming pared 2 bases from V and 1 base from J, leaving 9 bases between. The germline gives CDR1 KGHDR, CDR2 SFDVKD. This CDR3 is CATSDSEPGTDTQYF. The CDR3 DNA sequence: TGTGCCACCAGTGATTCGGAGCCTGGCACAGATACGCAGTATTTT.

The V gene is TRBV6-5, the J gene TRBJ2-1; TRBD1 is a possible D gene (6 bases). The V gene lost 6 bases and the J gene lost 6 bases, with 18 bases spanning the gap. This CDR3 contains 15 residues. In germline, CDR1 is MNHEY, CDR2 SVGAGI. The CDR3 sequence is CASSVGQGFVNEQFF. CDR3 DNA: TGTGCCAGCAGCGTGGGGCAGGGGTTTGTCAATGAGCAGTTCTTC.

CDR3 DNA sequence: TGTGCCAGTACCCCGGACAGGAACACCGGGGAGCTGTTTTTT. Its translation: CASTPDRNTGELFF. The rearrangement joins TRBV19 to TRBJ2-2, with D perhaps matching TRBD1 (6 bases). The CDR3 is made up of 14 amino acids. V lost 7 bases to trimming and J lost 1 base, with 10 bases between them. Germline-derived CDR1 and CDR2 are LNHDA and SQIVND (reference sequence). Full variable domain (remainder filled in from reference TRBV19 and TRBJ2-2): DGGITQSPKYLFRKEGQNVTLSCEQNLNHDAMYWYRQDPGQGLRLIYYSQIVNDFQKGDIAEGYSVSREKKESFPLTVTSAQKNPTAFYLCASTPDRNTGELFFGEGSRLTVL.

This clone was seen only a few times. The chain has TRBV7-2 and TRBJ2-1; maybe TRBD2 (6 bases). Per the germline V gene, CDR1 is SGHTA and CDR2 is FQGNSA. V was trimmed by 2 bases and J by 0 bases, leaving 11 bases between them. The CDR3 sequence is 16 residues long. CDR3 nucleotides: TGTGCCAGCAGCTTATTGGGGGGAAGCTCCTACAATGAGCAGTTCTTC. Translating gives CASSLLGGSSYNEQFF.

The chain employs TRBV24-1 and TRBJ2-2, with D perhaps TRBD1 (5 bases). The CDR3 contains 18 residues. Between the trimmed V and J ends, which lost 2 bases and 6 bases, there was a span of 21 bases. Germline loops: CDR1 KGHDR, CDR2 SFDVKD. CDR3 sequence reads: CATSDSLSLMGRAGELFF. The CDR3 coding sequence is TGTGCCACCAGTGATTCGTTGTCTTTGATGGGGCGCGCCGGGGAGCTGTTTTTT.

This clone was seen a single time. The V gene is TRBV7-7, the J gene TRBJ2-1; the match to TRBD1 covers 8 bases. CDR1 is SSHAT, CDR2 FNYEAQ, per germline (reference sequence). Germline trimming cut 2 bases from V and 7 bases from J; bases unmatched to any gene: 13. CDR3 size: 17 residues. The chain's CDR3 is CASSLRSPGGAGNEQFF. CDR3 in DNA: TGTGCCAGCAGCTTAAGATCCCCAGGGGGCGCGGGGAATGAGCAGTTCTTC.

V usage is TRBV5-6 and J usage is TRBJ2-7; TRBD2 aligns across 11 bases. The germline gives CDR1 SGHDT, CDR2 YYEEEE. The CDR3 totals 16 residues. Trimming cost V 2 bases and J 2 bases; bases outside gene matches: 6. The chain's CDR3 is CASSFLAGGPTYEQYF. The DNA for the CDR3 is TGTGCCAGCAGCTTCTTAGCGGGGGGGCCGACCTACGAGCAGTACTTC.